Following are 24 T cell receptor beta chains from one sample sequenced in a study of shared clonotypes between healthy human individuals. Produced via immunoSEQ multiplex PCR; TCRdb's table is partial and in-frame only. The sample includes hundreds of thousands of clones, roughly 79% seen only once; the top ten take around 12%. Material for sequencing was PBMCs. These receptors were collected from a woman in her thirties or forties in good health. Some clones in this sample may be carry-over from other donors' samples.

V usage is TRBV19 and J usage is TRBJ2-7; 11 bases map to TRBD2. The ends lost 0 bases at V and 3 bases at J; junction bases unmatched: 4. Germline lookup yields CDR1 LNHDA and CDR2 SQIVND (reference sequence). The CDR3 covers 16 residues. CDR3 nucleotides: TGTGCCAGTAGTATAGATGGACTAGCGGGCGGCTACGAGCAGTACTTC. This codes for CASSIDGLAGGYEQYF. Drawing the rest from reference TRBV19 and TRBJ2-7, the complete variable domain is DGGITQSPKYLFRKEGQNVTLSCEQNLNHDAMYWYRQDPGQGLRLIYYSQIVNDFQKGDIAEGYSVSREKKESFPLTVTSAQKNPTAFYLCASSIDGLAGGYEQYFGPGTRLTVT.

This CDR3 reads CASSLDRLRSDTQYF. The CDR3 coding sequence is TGTGCCAGCAGCTTAGACAGGTTAAGGAGCGATACGCAGTATTTT. The chain links TRBV7-9 to TRBJ2-3, with D tentatively TRBD1 (5 bases). This CDR3 has 15 residues. Germline V CDR1 and CDR2: SEHNR, FQNEAQ (reference sequence). With 1 base removed from V and 6 bases from J, the gap between germline ends came to 14 bases.

The genes are TRBV7-2 and TRBJ2-5, with D tentatively TRBD1 (5 bases). CDR1 and CDR2 from the germline V gene are SGHTA and FQGNSA. The CDR3 spans 15 residues. V was pared by 5 bases and J by 1 base, with 14 bases between. The CDR3 loop is CASSRAADSQETQYF. In DNA form, the CDR3 reads TGTGCCAGCAGCCGCGCCGCAGACAGCCAAGAGACCCAGTACTTC.

The genes are TRBV10-2 and TRBJ1-5, with D tentatively TRBD1 (6 bases). Trimming shortened V by 2 bases and J by 7 bases, and 12 bases separated the two germline ends. Germline CDR1 is WSHSY and CDR2 is SAAADI. The CDR3 consists of 14 residues. CDR3 residues: CASSEMGAVQPQHF. The DNA for the CDR3 is TGCGCCAGCAGTGAGATGGGGGCCGTACAGCCCCAGCATTTT.

The V and J genes are TRBV7-2 and TRBJ1-1; D is unclear. The CDR3 extends over 13 amino acids. V lost 2 bases to trimming and J lost 1 base, with 5 bases between them. Germline lookup yields CDR1 SGHTA and CDR2 FQGNSA. CDR3 DNA sequence: TGTGCCAGCAGCTTATTGGGGAACACTGAAGCTTTCTTT. Protein product: CASSLLGNTEAFF.

The V and J genes are TRBV6-5 and TRBJ1-1, with D tentatively TRBD1 (5 bases). Germline CDR1 and CDR2: MNHEY and SVGAGI. The V gene lost 2 bases and the J gene lost 1 base, with 14 bases spanning the gap. The CDR3 runs to 16 residues. The CDR3, as DNA: TGTGCCAGCAGTTACAGGGCAGGGCGAGGGAACACTGAAGCTTTCTTT. Amino acids: CASSYRAGRGNTEAFF.

V gene TRBV28 combines with J gene TRBJ2-7; 12 bases align to TRBD2. The length of the CDR3 is 14 residues. The germline V gene encodes CDR1 MDHEN and CDR2 SYDVKM. Germline trimming cut 5 bases from V and 6 bases from J; bases unmatched to any gene: 5. The CDR3 loop reads CASSLAGGRLEQYF. The CDR3 DNA follows: TGTGCCAGCAGTCTAGCGGGAGGGCGACTCGAGCAGTACTTC. Using reference TRBV28 and TRBJ2-7 for the parts outside the CDR3, the full variable domain is DVKVTQSSRYLVKRTGEKVFLECVQDMDHENMFWYRQDPGLGLRLIYFSYDVKMKEKGDIPEGYSVSREKKERFSLILESASTNQTSMYLCASSLAGGRLEQYFGPGTRLTVT.

About this clone itself: Other DNA sequences in this specimen translate into the identical CDR3. V is TRBV11-3 and J is TRBJ2-3; 9 bases are shared with TRBD1. This CDR3 comprises 16 residues. Looked up from germline, CDR1 is SGHNT and CDR2 is YENEEA. The trim removed 5 bases at V and 2 bases at J, leaving 8 bases unmatched. DNA for the CDR3: TGTGCCAGCAGCCCAGGGACAGGGTCACACACAGATACGCAGTATTTT. This translates into CASSPGTGSHTDTQYF.

The genes are TRBV28 and TRBJ1-1; possible D gene TRBD1, 5 bases. The V gene lost 1 base and the J gene lost 10 bases, with 13 bases spanning the gap. CDR1 is MDHEN and CDR2 is SYDVKM in the germline V gene. CDR3 length equals 13 residues. In DNA form, the CDR3 reads TGTGCCAGCAGTTTATCGGCCCCAGGGTCAGCTTTCTTT. Translated, it gives CASSLSAPGSAFF.

A single count supports this clone. The rearrangement links TRBV15 to TRBJ2-5; D perhaps matches TRBD2 (5 bases). Germline CDR1 and CDR2: LNHNV and YYDKDF (reference sequence). Trimming stripped 1 base from V and 5 bases from J, with 8 bases between. The CDR3 is 13 residues long. The CDR3 DNA follows: TGTGCCACCAGCAGAGGGACTGTGGAGACCCAGTACTTC. It specifies CATSRGTVETQYF.

This sequence joins TRBV29-1 and TRBJ2-3; unclear D gene. Per germline, CDR1 SQVTM and CDR2 ANQGSEA. The CDR3 runs to 13 residues. CDR3 sequence: CSAGRASTDTQYF. The CDR3 DNA is TGCAGTGCTGGAAGGGCTAGCACAGATACGCAGTATTTT.

Worth noting for this clone: Distinct nucleotide sequences in the sample also encode this CDR3. This sequence joins TRBV6-4 and TRBJ1-1; no firm D call. This CDR3 spans 13 amino acids. Germline V CDR1 and CDR2: MRHNA, SNTAGT. Trimming cost V 3 bases and J 0 bases, with 5 bases left between them. The CDR3, as DNA: TGTGCCAGCAGTGAGGACTTGAACACTGAAGCTTTCTTT. It encodes CASSEDLNTEAFF.

The chain uses TRBV18 and TRBJ2-2; unclear D gene. The V gene's germline CDR1 is KGHSH and CDR2 LQKENI. The CDR3 covers 13 residues. The V gene lost 3 bases and the J gene lost 10 bases, with 12 bases spanning the gap. DNA for the CDR3: TGTGCCAGCTCACCGAAGGAGATTGCGGAGCTGTTTTTT. It translates to CASSPKEIAELFF.

The CDR3 DNA is TGTGCCAGCAGTTTGGCCATTGGAACTGAAGCTTTCTTT. It yields the protein CASSLAIGTEAFF. The rearrangement links TRBV6-5 to TRBJ1-1; D not certain. The germline V gene has CDR1 MNHEY and CDR2 SVGAGI. This CDR3 has 13 residues. Trimming removed 4 bases at V and 5 bases at J, with 11 bases between.

Of note for this clone: Other DNA sequences from this sample encode an identical CDR3 as well. This chain joins TRBV2 and TRBJ1-1, with TRBD1 matching over 8 bases. V gave up 4 bases and J gave up 0 bases; unmatched junction bases: 1. There are 14 residues in the CDR3. Germline V lookup: CDR1 SNHLY, CDR2 FYNNEI. Here the CDR3 DNA reads TGTGCCAGCAGTGTGGACAGGGTGAACACTGAAGCTTTCTTT. This encodes CASSVDRVNTEAFF.

This rearrangement joins TRBV10-3 to TRBJ2-1; 7 bases are a match to TRBD1. The CDR3 is made up of 12 amino acids. V dropped 5 bases and J dropped 10; count of bases not matched to a gene: 5. Germline V gene sequence: CDR1 ENHRY, CDR2 SYGVKD. CDR3 protein: CAISTGDWEQFF. The CDR3 region has the DNA TGTGCCATCAGTACAGGGGATTGGGAGCAGTTCTTC.

The CDR3 sequence is CASSYGGGETQYF. In nucleotides, the CDR3 is TGTGCCAGCAGTTATGGGGGCGGGGAGACCCAGTACTTC. This chain links TRBV6-5 with TRBJ2-5; perhaps TRBD1 as D (6 bases). Trimming stripped 3 bases from V and 5 bases from J, with 10 bases between. Germline CDR1 MNHEY, CDR2 SVGAGI. The CDR3 contains 13 residues.

The rearrangement links TRBV7-9 to TRBJ2-5; D gene ambiguous. CDR1 SEHNR and CDR2 FQNEAQ come from the germline V gene (reference sequence). The V end lost 3 bases, the J end lost 5 bases, and 10 bases lay between the germline ends. This CDR3 has 13 amino acids. CDR3 sequence: CASSLDIGETQYF. Written as DNA, the CDR3 is TGTGCCAGCAGCTTGGATATAGGGGAGACCCAGTACTTC. The entire variable domain, with the rest obtained from reference TRBV7-9 and TRBJ2-5, is as follows: DTGVSQNPRHKITKRGQNVTFRCDPISEHNRLYWYRQTLGQGPEFLTYFQNEAQLEKSRLLSDRFSAERPKGSFSTLEIQRTEQGDSAMYLCASSLDIGETQYFGPGTRLLVL.

The rearrangement joins TRBV5-1 to TRBJ2-3, with D unresolved. The CDR3 contains 14 residues. Germline values: CDR1 SGHRS, CDR2 YFSETQ. Between the trimmed V and J ends, which lost 0 bases and 5 bases, there was a span of 10 bases. In nucleotides, the CDR3 is TGCGCCAGCAGCTTGGCCCTCGTCGTAGATACGCAGTATTTT. Protein product: CASSLALVVDTQYF.

This clone was seen a handful of times. The chain carries TRBV10-3 and TRBJ2-4; D could derive from TRBD1 or TRBD2 (5 bases each). The CDR3 has 15 residues. The germline gives CDR1 ENHRY, CDR2 SYGVKD. The V end was cut by 4 bases, the J end by 1 base, with 11 bases between. CDR3 sequence reads: CAISGRGGAKNIQYF. The CDR3 DNA follows: TGTGCCATCAGTGGCCGGGGCGGGGCCAAAAACATTCAGTACTTC.

This chain links TRBV4-2 with TRBJ2-6, with a tentative D call TRBD2 (5 bases). From germline, CDR1 is LGHNA and CDR2 YNFKEQ. V was pared by 5 bases and J by 2 bases, with 13 bases between. CDR3 length: 16 amino acids. CDR3 loop: CASSYSLGAGANVLTF. The DNA of the CDR3 is TGTGCCAGCAGCTACAGTCTCGGGGCTGGGGCCAACGTCCTGACTTTC.

This clone was seen a single time. The chain employs TRBV7-9 and TRBJ1-1; weak D call: TRBD1 (6 bases). CDR3 length: 15 residues. V shed 0 bases and J shed 1 base, with 9 bases lying between them. Germline lookup yields CDR1 SEHNR and CDR2 FQNEAQ (reference sequence). CDR3 protein: CASSLAKGGNTEAFF. In DNA form, the CDR3 reads TGTGCCAGCAGCTTAGCGAAGGGGGGGAACACTGAAGCTTTCTTT.

Regarding this clone: A far larger clone lies a single base away; this is likely a read error. V usage is TRBV10-2 and J usage is TRBJ1-1, with no clear D. Germline lookup yields CDR1 WSHSY and CDR2 SAAADI. The length of the CDR3 is 14 residues. The CDR3 sequence: CACSVNYVNTEAFF. The CDR3 nucleotides are TGCGCCTGCAGTGTCAACTACGTGAACACTGAAGCTTTCTTT.

Only one count was recorded for this clone. The rearrangement joins TRBV10-2 to TRBJ2-7, with 7 bases fitting TRBD1. V gave up 2 bases and J gave up 2 bases; unmatched junction bases: 6. The CDR3 is 15 residues long. Germline V gene sequence: CDR1 WSHSY, CDR2 SAAADI. The CDR3 DNA reads TGCGCCAGCAGTGAGGGGGACAGCCATACCTACGAGCAGTACTTC. Amino acid sequence: CASSEGDSHTYEQYF.